This TCR beta chain was identified during a study of beta chain features in type 1 diabetes. Study-wide results and limits: Reads derived from cDNA could over-represent cells showing high TCR expression.

Turning to this clone: What it recognizes is unknown.

Isolated RNA was reverse transcribed in full, so expressed TCRB transcripts were sequenced. An average of approximately 3.4 million reads was obtained for naive, central memory and regulatory T cell samples. Sequencing was performed with immunoSEQ multiplex PCR; in TCRdb, only in-frame clones are kept and a portion is missing. The sample yields some 150,000 clones, roughly 10% seen once. A single heparinised draw of approximately 100 mL on average was taken per donor. V dropped 3 bases and J dropped 6 bases, with 8 bases sitting between them. Looked up from germline, CDR1 is DFQATT and CDR2 is SNEGSKA (reference sequence). The CDR3 runs to 11 residues.

The sequence was obtained from a woman in her 40s in good health. This chain links TRBV20-1 with TRBJ1-2, with D uncertain. The sequencing input was central memory CD4+ T cells from blood. The CDR3 DNA reads as TGCAGTGCTAGCCCGGGGAATGGCTACACCTTC. This codes for CSASPGNGYTF.